The rows below give T cell receptor beta chains drawn from one sample of a study of T-cell memory formation after mild COVID-19. TCRdb recomputed calls from the 5' RACE reads with MiXCR, one row per CDR3 protein. The sample has about 470,000 distinct CDR3 sequences, 20% to 30% seen once; the top ten hold under 15%. The sample was PBMCs or a T cell subset sorted from them (not recorded which). The receptors were sampled from an adult woman who had mild COVID-19 (a few samples of this study predate the infection). Cell type and time point are not known. Both conserved end residues are part of each CDR3. The order of the fields is D gene, clone size, J gene, V gene, CDR3 DNA, CDR3 protein. The D gene is left open where the match is weak. The size field is filled for only some rows; it gives once, few, many or a size class.

TRBD1	.	TRBJ2-7	TRBV7-9	TGTGCCAGCAGCCCCCCCGTTGGACAGGGGTACTACGAGCAGTACTTC	CASSPPVGQGYYEQYF
.	few	TRBJ1-2	TRBV4-3	TGCGCCAGCAGCCAAGATCGGGGGGATGGCTACACCTTC	CASSQDRGDGYTF
.	few	TRBJ2-1	TRBV2	TGTGCCAGCAGGCGCCGGGACCGAGGGGATGAGCAGTTCTTC	CASRRRDRGDEQFF
.	.	TRBJ2-1	TRBV7-2	TGTGCCAGCAGCTTCCAGGCGGGACACTCCTACAATGAGCAGTTCTTC	CASSFQAGHSYNEQFF
.	few	TRBJ2-5	TRBV5-1	TGCGCCAGCAGCTTGGATATCGGTGGGGGGGCAAAGACCCAGTACTTC	CASSLDIGGGAKTQYF
.	.	TRBJ2-1	TRBV18	TGTGCCAGCTCGGACGGGAGCTACAATGAGCAGTTCTTC	CASSDGSYNEQFF
TRBD2	few	TRBJ2-4	TRBV7-2	TGTGCCAGCAGCCCCACCCCATATCGCGGGAGGCCAGCCAAAAACATTCAGTACTTC	CASSPTPYRGRPAKNIQYF
.	.	TRBJ1-1	TRBV5-1	TGCGCCAGCAGCTTGGCTGGTTTGGAGAACACTGAAGCTTTCTTT	CASSLAGLENTEAFF
.	few	TRBJ2-1	TRBV9	TGTGCCAGCAGCGACTACCGGGACAATGAGCAGTTCTTC	CASSDYRDNEQFF
.	few	TRBJ1-5	TRBV25-1	TGTGCCAGCAGTGAAGAGGAGGGTATACAGGGTAGGACCAATCAGCCCCAGCATTTT	CASSEEEGIQGRTNQPQHF
.	many	TRBJ2-3	TRBV7-3	TGTGCCAGCAGCTTAGGGGTCCGCACAGATACGCAGTATTTT	CASSLGVRTDTQYF
TRBD1	.	TRBJ2-7	TRBV12-3/TRBV12-4	TGTGCCAGCAGTTTTTGGGACAGGACTCCCTACGAGCAGTACTTC	CASSFWDRTPYEQYF
TRBD1	few	TRBJ1-1	TRBV18	TGTGCCAGCTCAGTCGGACAGGAACCAGTGGGCACTGAAGCTTTCTTT	CASSVGQEPVGTEAFF
.	.	TRBJ2-5	TRBV7-9	TGTGCCAGCAGCTTGGGGTTTGAGACCCAGTACTTC	CASSLGFETQYF
.	many	TRBJ2-2	TRBV4-1	TGCGCCAGCAGCCAAGTGGGGCACGGGGAGCTGTTTTTT	CASSQVGHGELFF
.	few	TRBJ2-7	TRBV12-3/TRBV12-4	TGTGCCAGCAGTTCCCCCAGACTGCGATACGAGCAGTACTTC	CASSSPRLRYEQYF
TRBD2	.	TRBJ2-3	TRBV7-9	TGTGCCAGCAGCTCGACTAGCGGGAGTGAGGATACGCAGTATTTT	CASSSTSGSEDTQYF
.	.	TRBJ1-5	TRBV7-8	TGTGCCAGCAGCTTAGCGTCGTTCGGGCTTCTTGGGCCCCAGCATTTT	CASSLASFGLLGPQHF
.	.	TRBJ1-1	TRBV6-2/TRBV6-3	TGTGCCAGCAGTCGGACCCTCGGCTTTGAAGCTTTCTTT	CASSRTLGFEAFF
.	.	TRBJ2-7	TRBV10-3	TGTGCCATCCGAGGATCCTACGAGCAGTACTTC	CAIRGSYEQYF
.	.	TRBJ2-1	TRBV5-1	TGCGCCAGCAGCTCGTACCGTGGACTGGTGAGCTCCTACAATGAGCAGTTCTTC	CASSSYRGLVSSYNEQFF
TRBD2	.	TRBJ2-4	TRBV5-6	TGTGCCAGCAGTGGGACTAGCGGAATAGCCAAAAACATTCAGTACTTC	CASSGTSGIAKNIQYF
.	once	TRBJ2-2	TRBV30	TGTGCCTGGGTTACAGCTCGTACCGGGGAGCTGTTTTTT	CAWVTARTGELFF
.	few	TRBJ2-5	TRBV7-9	TGTGCCAGCAGCTTGCTACGGGGGCACCGACAGGTCGACCAAGAGACCCAGTACTTC	CASSLLRGHRQVDQETQYF
.	.	TRBJ1-1	TRBV12-3/TRBV12-4	TGTGCCAGCAGTTTTCAGGGATCGGGGAACACTGAAGCTTTCTTT	CASSFQGSGNTEAFF
TRBD1	.	TRBJ2-7	TRBV6-1	TGTGCCAGCAGCCTCACCGGGACAGACTACGAGCAGTACTTC	CASSLTGTDYEQYF
TRBD1	.	TRBJ1-1	TRBV5-6	TGTGCCAGCAGCTTGGCGGGGACAGGGGTAGTGAACACTGAAGCTTTCTTT	CASSLAGTGVVNTEAFF
TRBD1	.	TRBJ2-1	TRBV6-2/TRBV6-3	TGTGCCAGCAGTTTTTACCGGGACAGCTCCAATGAGCAGTTCTTC	CASSFYRDSSNEQFF